The T cell receptor beta chain described here comes from a study of T cell changes during pregnancy in multiple sclerosis. This CDR3 comprises 13 residues. CDR1 and CDR2 from the germline V gene are SGHRS and YFSETQ. Measured with immunoSEQ multiplex PCR; TCRdb has only the in-frame clones, and not every one. The table records more than 35,000 clones, nearly 90% of them present only once. This TCR was sampled from a female donor with multiple sclerosis, enrolled in a pregnancy study. The sample consisted of CD4+ T cells from peripheral blood mononuclear cells, taken in the second trimester of pregnancy. The chain couples TRBV5-1 to TRBJ2-5; 10 bases match TRBD1. The tail of the sequence fits TRBJ2-7 better, so the J call may be wrong. CDR3 region: CASRGTGVYEQYF. For the CDR3, the DNA is TGCGCCAGCAGGGGGACAGGGGTCTACGAGCAGTACTTC.